Presented here are 17 T cell receptor beta chains from one specimen sequenced in a study of neurological immune-mediated disorders. Time point denoted: longitudinal time-point 3. MiXCR, run by TCRdb on the 5' RACE reads, gives a single entry per CDR3 protein. The sample has about 53,000 distinct CDR3 sequences, 8% to 9% seen once; the top ten hold 1.5% to 2%. Material for sequencing was PBMCs. These receptors came from a woman between 35 and 50 years old in good health.

In its sample, this clonotype was seen many times. V gene TRBV12-3 or TRBV12-4 combines with J gene TRBJ1-1; D is perhaps TRBD1 (5 bases). Trimming removed 6 bases from V and 1 base from J, with 15 bases in between. This CDR3 spans 15 amino acids. CDR3 sequence: CASRWWGGTNTEAFF. The CDR3 region has the DNA TGTGCCAGCAGATGGTGGGGCGGAACGAACACTGAAGCTTTCTTT.

At least ten counts were recorded for this clonotype. The chain is built from TRBV12-3 or TRBV12-4 and TRBJ1-1; D is unclear. Trimming removed 7 bases from V and 0 bases from J, with 9 bases in between. CDR3 length: 13 residues. The CDR3 DNA follows: TGTGCCAGCACTCAATTTATGAACACTGAAGCTTTCTTT. Translated, it gives CASTQFMNTEAFF.

The table lists this clonotype with many counts. The V call is TRBV4-3, the J call TRBJ2-1; TRBD1 matches 7 bases. This CDR3 is 14 amino acids long. Germline V CDR1 and CDR2: LGHNA, YSLEER. J was trimmed by 8 bases and V by 4 bases; bases with no gene match: 8. This chain's CDR3 is CASSLHGQADEQFF. CDR3 coding DNA: TGCGCCAGCAGCCTTCATGGACAGGCGGATGAGCAGTTCTTC.

For this clonotype: As the CDR3 is not closed by the conserved phenylalanine or tryptophan, this likely results from a read error. This rearrangement joins TRBV20-1 to TRBJ2-7; D ambiguous. Trimming took 3 bases from V and 0 from J, leaving 6 bases between them. The germline CDR1 and CDR2 sequences are DFQATT and SNEGSKA (reference sequence). The CDR3 has 12 amino acids. In nucleotides, the CDR3 is TGCAGTGCTAGCTGGAGCTCCTACGAGCAGTACTTG. The encoded protein is CSASWSSYEQYL.

This clonotype appeared many times. The chain carries TRBV6-2 or TRBV6-3 and TRBJ2-1; 11 nucleotides match TRBD2. This CDR3 is built from 17 residues. V gave up 5 bases and J gave up 6 bases; unmatched junction bases: 12. Germline CDR1 reads MNHEY; CDR2 reads SVGEGT. CDR3 sequence reads: CASSPLLAGDSVNEQFF. The CDR3 region has the DNA TGTGCCAGCAGTCCCCTACTAGCGGGAGATTCGGTCAATGAGCAGTTCTTC.

This clonotype was seen a handful of times. V is TRBV6-5 and J is TRBJ1-3, with 8 nucleotides matching TRBD1. Trimming removed 2 bases from V and 1 base from J; junction bases left unmatched: 4. CDR3 size: 16 residues. Per germline, CDR1 MNHEY and CDR2 SVGAGI. The CDR3 DNA reads as TGTGCCAGCAGTTACCATCAGGGGGCGTCTGGAAACACCATATATTTT. This gives the protein CASSYHQGASGNTIYF.

The table lists this clonotype with many counts. This chain links TRBV6-5 with TRBJ1-5; D is ambiguous. The germline V and J ends were trimmed by 6 bases and 3 bases, with 9 bases remaining between them. CDR3 size: 13 residues. The V gene's germline CDR1 is MNHEY and CDR2 SVGAGI. The CDR3 DNA is TGTGCCAGCAGCGTTGGACCCAATCAGCCCCAGCATTTT. Amino acids: CASSVGPNQPQHF.

This clonotype was observed many times. V and J are TRBV20-1 and TRBJ1-5; tentatively, D is TRBD1 (5 bases). CDR1 DFQATT and CDR2 SNEGSKA come from the germline V gene (reference sequence). Trimming removed 0 bases from V and 4 bases from J, with 13 bases in between. CDR3 length: 15 residues. The CDR3 region has the DNA TGCAGTGCTAGAGATGCGGGACGAAGAAATCAGCCCCAGCATTTT. Its translation is CSARDAGRRNQPQHF.

In its sample, this clonotype was seen a few times. The chain links TRBV10-1 to TRBJ2-1; TRBD2 agrees at 12 bases. This CDR3 comprises 19 residues. Per the germline V gene, CDR1 is WNHNN and CDR2 is SYGVQD (reference sequence). V was pared by 0 bases and J by 5 bases, with 11 bases of the junction left unmatched. The CDR3 sequence: CASSESKGLAGLRDNEQFF. CDR3 coding DNA: TGCGCCAGCAGTGAGTCGAAGGGACTAGCGGGCCTTCGAGACAATGAGCAGTTCTTC.

This clonotype was seen repeatedly, ten times or more. The chain joins TRBV20-1 to TRBJ2-1; 8 bases are shared with TRBD2. Germline trimming cut 4 bases from V and 8 bases from J; bases unmatched to any gene: 16. The CDR3 contains 16 residues. Germline lookup yields CDR1 DFQATT and CDR2 SNEGSKA (reference sequence). The CDR3 loop reads CSATKAGGLMRDEQFF. CDR3 DNA sequence: TGCAGTGCTACGAAGGCGGGAGGACTCATGAGAGATGAGCAGTTCTTC.

This clonotype was seen ten or more times. The chain joins TRBV20-1 to TRBJ1-2, with TRBD1 matching over 7 bases. Per the germline V gene, CDR1 is DFQATT and CDR2 is SNEGSKA (reference sequence). This CDR3 spans 14 amino acids. The trim removed 3 bases at V and 4 bases at J, leaving 8 bases unmatched. CDR3 nucleotides: TGCAGTGCTAGGGCTCGACAGGGAGTCTATGGCTACACCTTC. It encodes CSARARQGVYGYTF.

The V and J genes are TRBV5-5 and TRBJ1-1, with unresolved D. Germline CDR1 SGHKS, CDR2 YYEKEE (reference sequence). The CDR3 runs 15 residues. V was clipped by 2 bases and J by 0 bases, with 11 bases between them. The CDR3 here is CASSFQATVNTEAFF. CDR3 in DNA: TGTGCCAGCAGCTTTCAGGCGACGGTGAACACTGAAGCTTTCTTT. The full variable domain, rest sourced from reference TRBV5-5 and TRBJ1-1, is DAGVTQSPTHLIKTRGQQVTLRCSPISGHKSVSWYQQVLGQGPQFIFQYYEKEERGRGNFPDRFSARQFPNYSSELNVNALLLGDSALYLCASSFQATVNTEAFFGQGTRLTVV.

This clonotype was counted many times. The chain combines TRBV20-1 with TRBJ2-3; no clear D. Trimming shortened V by 3 bases and J by 4 bases, and 5 bases separated the two germline ends. The CDR3 is made up of 11 amino acids. Germline loops: CDR1 DFQATT, CDR2 SNEGSKA (reference sequence). The CDR3 DNA reads as TGCAGTGCTAGTGTGGCAGATACGCAGTATTTT. This sequence encodes CSASVADTQYF.

CDR3 nucleotides: TGTGCCAGCAGCTTAGTGGGGATCCCTGAAGCTTTCTTT. Protein sequence: CASSLVGIPEAFF. This chain joins TRBV7-2 and TRBJ1-1; D is unresolved. V was trimmed by 1 base and J by 6 bases, leaving 9 bases between them. CDR3 length equals 13 residues. CDR1 is SGHTA, CDR2 FQGNSA, per germline.

The sample holds many counts of this clonotype. The chain joins TRBV20-1 to TRBJ1-5; no firm D call. In germline, CDR1 is DFQATT, CDR2 SNEGSKA (reference sequence). The CDR3 spans 15 residues. Trimming shortened V by 3 bases and J by 6 bases, and 18 bases separated the two germline ends. The CDR3 protein is CSASSYEEGFQPQHF. DNA of the CDR3: TGCAGTGCTAGTTCTTACGAGGAAGGGTTTCAGCCCCAGCATTTT.

The chain carries TRBV18 and TRBJ1-2; D gene ambiguous. V lost 1 base to trimming and J lost 12 bases, with 15 bases between them. The CDR3 is 13 amino acids. Germline V CDR1 and CDR2: KGHSH, LQKENI. CDR3 coding DNA: TGTGCCAGCTCACCACGGGATGGAGGCTCCAACACCTTC. It is translated as CASSPRDGGSNTF.

This clonotype was seen ten or more times. The CDR3 is CASILGTSAETQYF. CDR3 in DNA: TGTGCCAGCATTTTAGGGACTAGCGCCGAGACCCAGTACTTC. The chain has TRBV7-2 and TRBJ2-5; TRBD2 agrees at 10 bases. The germline gives CDR1 SGHTA, CDR2 FQGNSA. After removal of 7 bases from V and 5 bases from J, the junction contained 7 bases not matched to a gene. This CDR3 is 14 amino acids long. The whole variable domain, remainder taken from reference TRBV7-2 and TRBJ2-5, is GAGVSQSPSNKVTEKGKDVELRCDPISGHTALYWYRQSLGQGLEFLIYFQGNSAPDKSGLPSDRFSAERTGGSVSTLTIQRTQQEDSAVYLCASILGTSAETQYFGPGTRLLVL.